The sequence of this T cell receptor (beta chain) was determined in a study of T cells in Graves' hyperthyroidism and ophthalmopathy. About the research overall: Pretreatment peripheral blood was obtained at initial diagnosis.

This clonotype was seen ten or more times. CDR3 length: 13 residues. V trimming: 1 base; J trimming: 7 bases; junction bases outside the gene matches: 2. Germline CDR1 reads GTSNPN; CDR2 reads SVGIG (reference sequence). RNA transcripts served as the template for amplifying TCR beta CDR3 regions. TCR CDR3 underwent first-round RT-PCR with the HTBI primer set. TCRdb re-called the multiplex PCR reads with MiXCR, one entry per CDR3 protein. The sample includes roughly 740,000 distinct CDR3 sequences, around 15% of them seen just once. The sequenced sample consisted of blood. The source is a man in his late teens or twenties with Graves' hyperthyroidism. The V gene is TRBV30, the J gene TRBJ2-1, with TRBD1 identical over 9 bases. The CDR3 sequence is CAWSGTGVNEQFF. The DNA of the CDR3 is TGTGCCTGGAGTGGGACAGGGGTGAATGAGCAGTTCTTC.